This TCR beta chain appears in the sequencing data of a study of T-cell memory formation after mild COVID-19. Comment on this clonotype: Its target is not known.

General study points: Confirmation was lacking for SARS-CoV-2 specificity of second-wave clones that peaked on day 37. Clones contracting across day 15 to 85 had a balanced CD4/CD8 profile; later expanding clones leaned CD4+.

5'RACE, which relied on constant-segment primers, yielded TCR alpha and TCR beta cDNA libraries carrying sample barcodes and UMIs. TCRdb recomputed calls from the 5' RACE reads with MiXCR, one row per CDR3 protein. The sample has over 150,000 distinct CDR3 sequences; roughly 13% are singletons. The source of this sequence is a man in his late teens or twenties who had mild COVID-19 (a few samples of this study predate the infection). Cell type and time point are not known. Sequenced sample: PBMCs or a T cell subset sorted from them (not recorded which).

CDR3 region: CASSPRQASATNEKLFF. The CDR3 bases are TGTGCCAGCTCACCGCGGCAGGCCTCTGCAACTAATGAAAAACTGTTTTTT. The genes are TRBV18 and TRBJ1-4; D is uncertain. The CDR3 is 17 residues long. Germline V gene data show CDR1 as KGHSH and CDR2 as LQKENI. Trimming shortened V by 3 bases and J by 0 bases, and 14 bases separated the two germline ends.